This note documents a single T cell receptor (beta chain) sequence. CDR1 and CDR2 from the germline V gene are LNHDA and SQIVND (reference sequence). This CDR3 has 13 residues. V lost 1 base and J lost 5, with 8 bases in between. TCRdb ran MiXCR on the RACE reads and lists one entry per CDR3 protein. The sample has 75,000 to 100,000 distinct CDR3 sequences, 9% to 9.5% seen once. This entry is derived from a study of human T cells and chemical hapten exposure. Study as a whole: Patients' scalps got diphenylcyclopropenone weekly throughout the approximately 23-week study.

Noted time point: patch test 2, 6 weeks after DPC sensitization. Treatment defined: therapeutic diphenylcyclopropenone sensitization with weekly scalp DPC. Sample donors consisted of patients with alopecia, aged 18 to 70 years, who were suitable for DPC. From whole blood left unfractionated, total RNA was extracted. The origin of this receptor is a woman aged 40-49 years with alopecia areata. Some clones in this sample may be carry-over from other donors' samples. The chain carries TRBV19 and TRBJ2-5; unclear D gene. This sample comprised whole blood, obtained in connection with sensitization to the hapten diphenylcyclopropenone (DPC). The CDR3 loop reads CASSIGEGETQYF. CDR3 bases: TGTGCCAGTAGTATAGGGGAAGGCGAGACCCAGTACTTC.